These 5 T cell receptor beta chains share one sample of origin, sequenced in a study of identical twins. MiXCR, run by TCRdb on the 5' RACE reads, gives a single entry per CDR3 protein. The sample holds 540,000 or so distinct CDR3 sequences, approximately 20% seen once. The same specimen was also included in a second study, on yellow fever vaccine responses in identical twins.

Sequenced material: CD4+ T cells sorted from blood. All receptors come from a woman aged 18-29 years in good health.

This clonotype showed up just a few times. The chain is built from TRBV6-5 and TRBJ1-1; a weak D match, TRBD1 (6 bases). Between the trimmed V and J ends, which lost 5 bases and 8 bases, there was a span of 12 bases. Germline-derived CDR1 and CDR2 are MNHEY and SVGAGI. This CDR3 has 12 residues. CDR3 sequence (DNA): TGTGCCAGCAGTCCAACAGGGTGGGAAGCTTTCTTT. It translates to CASSPTGWEAFF.

The genes are TRBV20-1 and TRBJ2-7; 8 positions agree with TRBD2. Per germline, CDR1 DFQATT and CDR2 SNEGSKA (reference sequence). The length of the CDR3 is 13 residues. Unmatched junction bases numbered 8, after V lost 6 bases and J lost 4 bases. The CDR3 protein is CSASTGGGYEQYF. CDR3 DNA: TGCAGTGCATCGACAGGCGGGGGGTACGAGCAGTACTTC.

Only a few counts were recorded for this clonotype. J is TRBJ2-1 and V is TRBV24-1; 9 positions match TRBD1. The CDR3 has 15 amino acids. With V trimmed by 4 bases and J by 6 bases, 6 bases remained unmatched. Germline CDR1 KGHDR, CDR2 SFDVKD. The CDR3 DNA is TGTGCCACCAGTGAATCCGGGACAGGGTTCAATGAGCAGTTCTTC. Amino acids: CATSESGTGFNEQFF.

This chain links TRBV28 with TRBJ1-4; D might be TRBD1 (6 bases). Trimming removed 7 bases from V and 6 bases from J, with 15 bases in between. The CDR3 contains 14 residues. Per the germline V gene, CDR1 is MDHEN and CDR2 is SYDVKM. The CDR3 loop reads CASITRGSDEKLFF. CDR3 in DNA: TGTGCCAGCATTACCAGGGGATCGGATGAAAAACTGTTTTTT.

This clonotype came up a few times. V usage is TRBV28 and J usage is TRBJ2-3, with D possibly TRBD2 on 6 matching bases. The CDR3 extends over 13 amino acids. Germline V gene lookup returns CDR1 MDHEN and CDR2 SYDVKM. Trimming removed 8 bases at V and 2 bases at J, with 11 bases between. The CDR3 is CASGDWTTDTQYF. The CDR3 coding sequence is TGTGCCAGCGGGGACTGGACCACAGATACGCAGTATTTT. The variable domain in full, with the rest retrieved from reference TRBV28 and TRBJ2-3, is DVKVTQSSRYLVKRTGEKVFLECVQDMDHENMFWYRQDPGLGLRLIYFSYDVKMKEKGDIPEGYSVSREKKERFSLILESASTNQTSMYLCASGDWTTDTQYFGPGTRLTVL.